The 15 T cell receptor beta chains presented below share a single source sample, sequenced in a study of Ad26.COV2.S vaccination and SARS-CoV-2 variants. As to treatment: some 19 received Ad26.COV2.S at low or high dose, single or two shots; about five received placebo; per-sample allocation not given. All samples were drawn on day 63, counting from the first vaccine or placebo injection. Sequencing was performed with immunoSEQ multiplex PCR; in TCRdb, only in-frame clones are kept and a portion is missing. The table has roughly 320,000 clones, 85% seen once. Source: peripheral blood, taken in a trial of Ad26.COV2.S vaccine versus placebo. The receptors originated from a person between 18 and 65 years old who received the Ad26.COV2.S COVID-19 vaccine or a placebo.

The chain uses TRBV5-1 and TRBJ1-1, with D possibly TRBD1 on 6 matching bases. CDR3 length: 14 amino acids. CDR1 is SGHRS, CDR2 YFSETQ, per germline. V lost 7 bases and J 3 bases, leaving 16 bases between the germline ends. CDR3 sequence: CASSQAGADTEAFF. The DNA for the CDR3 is TGCGCCAGCTCCCAAGCAGGGGCGGACACTGAAGCTTTCTTT.

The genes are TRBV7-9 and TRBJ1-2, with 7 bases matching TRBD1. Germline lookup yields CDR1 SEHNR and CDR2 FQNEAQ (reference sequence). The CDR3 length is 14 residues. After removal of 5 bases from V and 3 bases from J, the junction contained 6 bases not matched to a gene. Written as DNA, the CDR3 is TGTGCCAGCAGCCGTCCTGACAGGGACTATGGCTACACCTTC. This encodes CASSRPDRDYGYTF. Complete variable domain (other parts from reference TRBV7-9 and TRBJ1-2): DTGVSQNPRHKITKRGQNVTFRCDPISEHNRLYWYRQTLGQGPEFLTYFQNEAQLEKSRLLSDRFSAERPKGSFSTLEIQRTEQGDSAMYLCASSRPDRDYGYTFGSGTRLTVV.

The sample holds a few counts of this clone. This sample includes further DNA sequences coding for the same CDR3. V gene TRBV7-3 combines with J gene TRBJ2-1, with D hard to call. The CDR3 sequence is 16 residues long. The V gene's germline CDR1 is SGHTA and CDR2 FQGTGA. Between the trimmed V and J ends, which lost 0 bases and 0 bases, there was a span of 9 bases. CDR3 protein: CASSLTVGSSYNEQFF. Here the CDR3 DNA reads TGTGCCAGCAGCTTAACCGTGGGTAGCTCCTACAATGAGCAGTTCTTC.

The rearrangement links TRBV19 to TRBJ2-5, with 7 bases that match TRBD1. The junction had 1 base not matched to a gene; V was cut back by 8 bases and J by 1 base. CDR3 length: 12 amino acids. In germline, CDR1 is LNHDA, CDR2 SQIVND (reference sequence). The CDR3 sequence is CASRDSQETQYF. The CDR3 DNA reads TGTGCCAGTCGGGACAGCCAAGAGACCCAGTACTTC.

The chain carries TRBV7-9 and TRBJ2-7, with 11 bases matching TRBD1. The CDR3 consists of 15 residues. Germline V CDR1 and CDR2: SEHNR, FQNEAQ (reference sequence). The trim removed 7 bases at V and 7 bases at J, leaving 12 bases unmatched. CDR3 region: CASTRAGQGAREQYF. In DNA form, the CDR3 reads TGTGCCAGCACCCGAGCAGGACAGGGGGCGCGTGAGCAGTACTTC. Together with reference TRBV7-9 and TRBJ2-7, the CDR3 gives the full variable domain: DTGVSQNPRHKITKRGQNVTFRCDPISEHNRLYWYRQTLGQGPEFLTYFQNEAQLEKSRLLSDRFSAERPKGSFSTLEIQRTEQGDSAMYLCASTRAGQGAREQYFGPGTRLTVT.

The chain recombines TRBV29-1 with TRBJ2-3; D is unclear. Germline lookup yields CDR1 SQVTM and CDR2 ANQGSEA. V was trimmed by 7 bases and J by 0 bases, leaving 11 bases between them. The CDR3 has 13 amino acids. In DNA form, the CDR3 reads TGCAGCGGGAGAAGCGCTAGCACAGATACGCAGTATTTT. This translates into CSGRSASTDTQYF.

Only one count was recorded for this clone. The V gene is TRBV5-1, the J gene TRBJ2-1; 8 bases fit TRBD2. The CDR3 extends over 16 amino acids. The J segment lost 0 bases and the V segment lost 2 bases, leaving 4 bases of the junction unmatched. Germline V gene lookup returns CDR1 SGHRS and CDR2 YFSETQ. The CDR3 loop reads CASSFLRGGSYNEQFF. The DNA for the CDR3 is TGCGCCAGCAGCTTCCTACGGGGGGGCTCCTACAATGAGCAGTTCTTC. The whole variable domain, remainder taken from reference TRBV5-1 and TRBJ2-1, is KAGVTQTPRYLIKTRGQQVTLSCSPISGHRSVSWYQQTPGQGLQFLFEYFSETQRNKGNFPGRFSGRQFSNSRSEMNVSTLELGDSALYLCASSFLRGGSYNEQFFGPGTRLTVL.

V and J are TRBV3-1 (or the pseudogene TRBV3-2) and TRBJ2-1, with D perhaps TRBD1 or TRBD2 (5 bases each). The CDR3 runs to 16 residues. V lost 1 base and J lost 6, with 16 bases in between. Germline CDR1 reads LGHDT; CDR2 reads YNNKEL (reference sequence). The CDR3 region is CASSQANLLGVNEQFF. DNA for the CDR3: TGTGCCAGCAGCCAAGCAAACTTACTAGGGGTCAATGAGCAGTTCTTC.

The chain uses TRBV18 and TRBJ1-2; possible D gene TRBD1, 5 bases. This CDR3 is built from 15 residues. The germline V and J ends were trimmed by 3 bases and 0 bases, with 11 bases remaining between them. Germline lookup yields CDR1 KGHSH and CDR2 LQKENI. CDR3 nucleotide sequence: TGTGCCAGCTCACCCGGTCAGGGACCTAACTATGGCTACACCTTC. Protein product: CASSPGQGPNYGYTF.

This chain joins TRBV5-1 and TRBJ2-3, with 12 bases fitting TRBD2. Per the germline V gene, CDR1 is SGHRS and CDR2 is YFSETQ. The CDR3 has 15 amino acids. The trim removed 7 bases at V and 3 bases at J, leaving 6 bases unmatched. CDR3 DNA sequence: TGCGCCAGCGTTTGGACTAGCGGGGTGACAGATACGCAGTATTTT. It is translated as CASVWTSGVTDTQYF.

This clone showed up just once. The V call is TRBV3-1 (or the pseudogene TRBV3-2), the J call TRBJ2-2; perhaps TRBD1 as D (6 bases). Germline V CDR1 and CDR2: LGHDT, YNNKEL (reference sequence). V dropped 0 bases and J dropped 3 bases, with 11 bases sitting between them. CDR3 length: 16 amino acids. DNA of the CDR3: TGTGCCAGCAGCCAAGAATGGGGGCGGGACACCGGGGAGCTGTTTTTT. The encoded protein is CASSQEWGRDTGELFF.

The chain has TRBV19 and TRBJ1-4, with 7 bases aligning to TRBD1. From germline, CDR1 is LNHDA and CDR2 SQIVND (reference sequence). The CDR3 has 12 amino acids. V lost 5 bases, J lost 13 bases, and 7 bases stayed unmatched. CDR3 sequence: CASSFLRDRLFF. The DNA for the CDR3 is TGTGCCAGTAGTTTCCTCCGGGACAGACTGTTTTTT.

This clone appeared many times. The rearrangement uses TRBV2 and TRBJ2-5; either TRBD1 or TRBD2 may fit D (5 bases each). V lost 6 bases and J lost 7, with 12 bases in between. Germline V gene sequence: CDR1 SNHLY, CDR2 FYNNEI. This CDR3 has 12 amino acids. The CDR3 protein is CASRTVGTTQYF. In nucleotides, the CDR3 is TGTGCCAGCAGGACCGTGGGGACGACCCAGTACTTC.

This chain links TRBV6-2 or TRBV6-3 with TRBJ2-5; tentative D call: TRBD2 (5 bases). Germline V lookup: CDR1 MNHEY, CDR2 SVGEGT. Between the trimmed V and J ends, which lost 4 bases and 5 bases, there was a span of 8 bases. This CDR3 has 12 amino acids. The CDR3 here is CASSLALETQYF. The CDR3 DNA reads TGTGCCAGCAGTTTAGCGTTGGAGACCCAGTACTTC.

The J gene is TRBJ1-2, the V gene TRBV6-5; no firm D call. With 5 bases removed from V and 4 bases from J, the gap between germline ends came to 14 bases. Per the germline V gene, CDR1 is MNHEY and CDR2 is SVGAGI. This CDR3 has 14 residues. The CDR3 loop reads CASSSRGSVYGYTF. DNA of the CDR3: TGTGCCAGCAGTAGCCGCGGGTCTGTCTATGGCTACACCTTC.